The 32 T cell receptor beta chains presented below share a single source sample, sequenced in a study of identical twins. Each CDR3 protein gets one entry after TCRdb re-called the 5' RACE reads with MiXCR. The profile shows some 730,000 distinct CDR3 sequences, roughly 18% of them singletons. These records were also assigned to another study, of T cells expressing NK-cell markers.

The material sequenced was PBMCs. The receptors come from a woman between 18 and 30 years old in good health.

The chain couples TRBV23-1 to TRBJ1-3; perhaps TRBD1 as D (5 bases). TRBV23-1 is sorted into the ORF group, with uncertain function. V was cut by 6 bases and J by 4 bases, with 16 bases left in between. This CDR3 contains 15 residues. CDR3 DNA sequence: TGCGCCAGCAGGCTCAGGGCTCTCCCAGGAAACACCATATATTTT. Protein sequence: CASRLRALPGNTIYF.

This chain joins TRBV5-1 and TRBJ2-6; D is possibly TRBD1 or TRBD2 (6 bases each). Germline CDR1 and CDR2: SGHRS and YFSETQ. The V end was cut by 4 bases, the J end by 1 base, with 21 bases between. The CDR3 spans 19 residues. CDR3 region: CASSLDGGPKGSGANVLTF. The CDR3 nucleotides read TGCGCCAGCAGCCTGGATGGGGGGCCCAAAGGTTCTGGGGCCAACGTCCTGACTTTC.

This chain links TRBV20-1 with TRBJ2-1, with D maybe TRBD2 (5 bases). This CDR3 comprises 15 residues. The germline V gene encodes CDR1 DFQATT and CDR2 SNEGSKA (reference sequence). V lost 0 bases and J 8 bases, leaving 17 bases between the germline ends. The CDR3 bases are TGCAGTGCTAGAGATACGGCCCGAGGTAGCGATGAGCAGTTCTTC. It encodes CSARDTARGSDEQFF.

This clonotype has just one count. This chain joins TRBV7-2 and TRBJ2-2; 13 bases line up with TRBD2. The CDR3 spans 15 residues. The germline CDR1 and CDR2 sequences are SGHTA and FQGNSA. V lost 10 bases, J lost 6 bases, and 8 bases stayed unmatched. The CDR3 is CAISGLAGPAGELFF. Here the CDR3 DNA reads TGTGCCATCTCGGGACTAGCGGGACCCGCCGGGGAGCTGTTTTTT.

The chain uses TRBV6-1 and TRBJ2-1, with TRBD2 matching 11 bases. Germline loops: CDR1 MNHNS, CDR2 SASEGT. With V trimmed by 5 bases and J by 7 bases, 10 bases remained unmatched. CDR3 length: 16 residues. Written as DNA, the CDR3 is TGTGCCAGCAGTCCCGCGACTAGCGGGAAAAAGAATGAGCAGTTCTTC. This encodes CASSPATSGKKNEQFF.

This clonotype was detected a few times. The rearrangement uses TRBV20-1 and TRBJ2-1, with no clear D. Germline CDR1 reads DFQATT; CDR2 reads SNEGSKA (reference sequence). Trimming pared 7 bases from V and 9 bases from J, leaving 16 bases between. The CDR3 spans 12 residues. The CDR3 is CSVIMQELEQFF. The CDR3 nucleotides read TGCAGTGTAATAATGCAGGAGCTTGAGCAGTTCTTC.

The J gene is TRBJ2-3, the V gene TRBV3-1; 8 nucleotides align to TRBD2. The germline gives CDR1 LGHDT, CDR2 YNNKEL (reference sequence). The length of the CDR3 is 16 residues. V lost 0 bases and J lost 2; bases outside the gene matches: 4. The CDR3: CASSQDPGLVTDTQYF. The CDR3 nucleotides are TGTGCCAGCAGCCAAGATCCGGGACTAGTCACAGATACGCAGTATTTT.

This clonotype occurred a few times. The chain is built from TRBV6-5 and TRBJ2-4; D remains unclear. CDR3 length: 11 residues. The germline V gene encodes CDR1 MNHEY and CDR2 SVGAGI. The V end was cut by 7 bases, the J end by 6 bases, with 7 bases between. CDR3 coding DNA: TGTGCCAGCACCAATCTAAACATTCAGTACTTC. It encodes CASTNLNIQYF.

This clonotype appeared a few times. The chain has TRBV5-1 and TRBJ2-1; D may be TRBD2 (5 bases). The V end was cut by 5 bases, the J end by 5 bases, with 17 bases between. The CDR3 runs to 15 residues. Germline loops: CDR1 SGHRS, CDR2 YFSETQ. Here the CDR3 DNA reads TGCGCCAGCAGATCCGCAGAGGACTTTGACAATGAGCAGTTCTTC. It codes for CASRSAEDFDNEQFF.

The V gene is TRBV7-3, the J gene TRBJ2-5; D is tentatively TRBD1 or TRBD2 (5 bases each). Trimming removed 1 base at V and 2 bases at J, with 14 bases between. This CDR3 region has 16 residues. CDR1 is SGHTA and CDR2 is FQGTGA in the germline V gene. As DNA, the CDR3 is TGTGCCAGCAGCTTAAACCCGAAGTGGGGGCAAGAGACCCAGTACTTC. It translates to CASSLNPKWGQETQYF.

The table lists this clonotype with a few counts. This chain uses TRBV3-1 with TRBJ1-3; D is ambiguous. The germline gives CDR1 LGHDT, CDR2 YNNKEL (reference sequence). V dropped 1 base and J dropped 4 bases, with 8 bases sitting between them. The CDR3 consists of 14 residues. The DNA for the CDR3 is TGTGCCAGCAGCCAAGGAGTGTCAGGAAACACCATATATTTT. Its translation is CASSQGVSGNTIYF.

This clonotype was seen a handful of times. The CDR3: CSVEDRDVEAFF. CDR3 bases: TGCAGCGTTGAGGATCGGGACGTTGAAGCTTTCTTT. This chain joins TRBV29-1 and TRBJ1-1; a weak D match, TRBD1 (5 bases). Trimming pared 3 bases from V and 7 bases from J, leaving 12 bases between. The CDR3 has 12 residues. Germline assignment: CDR1 SQVTM and CDR2 ANQGSEA.

This clonotype showed up just a few times. The J gene is TRBJ1-2, the V gene TRBV6-2 or TRBV6-3; 7 positions agree with TRBD1. The junction had 10 bases not matched to a gene; V was cut back by 6 bases and J by 3 bases. The germline gives CDR1 MNHEY, CDR2 SVGEGT. The CDR3 contains 15 residues. In DNA, the CDR3 is TGTGCCAGCAGGACCCCCGGGACAGCCTACTATGGCTACACCTTC. Its translation: CASRTPGTAYYGYTF.

The chain employs TRBV7-2 and TRBJ1-1, with D unresolved. Germline V CDR1 and CDR2: SGHTA, FQGNSA. V was pared by 7 bases and J by 0 bases, with 15 bases between. The CDR3 consists of 15 residues. CDR3 protein: CASNEQSGVNTEAFF. Written as DNA, the CDR3 is TGTGCCAGCAATGAGCAGTCTGGGGTGAACACTGAAGCTTTCTTT.

The J gene is TRBJ2-7, the V gene TRBV2, with a weak D call TRBD2 (6 bases). This CDR3 contains 12 residues. From germline, CDR1 is SNHLY and CDR2 FYNNEI. The V and J ends lost 2 bases and 7 bases respectively, with 9 bases between them. This CDR3 reads CASSENAGEQYF. The CDR3 bases are TGTGCCAGCAGTGAAAATGCGGGGGAGCAGTACTTC.

This clonotype was seen more than once but under ten times. The chain is built from TRBV5-1 and TRBJ1-6; D possibly corresponds to TRBD1 (6 bases). Trimming took 4 bases from V and 7 from J, leaving 18 bases between them. This CDR3 comprises 16 residues. Germline lookup yields CDR1 SGHRS and CDR2 YFSETQ. The CDR3 sequence: CASSLQPGHSNSPLHF. The DNA of the CDR3 is TGCGCCAGCAGCCTACAACCGGGACATTCGAATTCACCCCTCCACTTT. The full variable domain, with the rest looked up from reference TRBV5-1 and TRBJ1-6, is KAGVTQTPRYLIKTRGQQVTLSCSPISGHRSVSWYQQTPGQGLQFLFEYFSETQRNKGNFPGRFSGRQFSNSRSEMNVSTLELGDSALYLCASSLQPGHSNSPLHFGNGTRLTVT.

This clonotype was seen only a few times. The chain links TRBV5-1 to TRBJ2-1; D not certain. Trimming took 1 base from V and 3 from J, leaving 11 bases between them. The germline V gene encodes CDR1 SGHRS and CDR2 YFSETQ. The CDR3 sequence is 15 residues long. This CDR3 is CASSLTIPVYNEQFF. CDR3 bases: TGCGCCAGCAGCTTGACTATACCTGTCTACAATGAGCAGTTCTTC.

The J gene is TRBJ2-5, the V gene TRBV7-9, with TRBD2 identical over 9 bases. This CDR3 is 16 amino acids long. Trimming cost V 1 base and J 2 bases; bases outside gene matches: 5. Germline V lookup: CDR1 SEHNR, CDR2 FQNEAQ (reference sequence). The CDR3 reads CASSLVVAGAQETQYF. The DNA for the CDR3 is TGTGCCAGCAGCTTAGTAGTAGCGGGAGCTCAAGAGACCCAGTACTTC.

This clonotype has only a few counts. Relative to the germline gene, one junction end is altered; a read error may explain this. The V gene is TRBV12-3 or TRBV12-4, the J gene TRBJ1-5; TRBD1 might be the D (5 bases). This CDR3 region has 14 residues. The CDR3 nucleotides read TGTGCCAGCACCCTTAGCTGGGGGAATCACCCCCAGCATTTT. Translated: CASTLSWGNHPQHF.

V is TRBV13 and J is TRBJ2-3; D tentatively reads TRBD1 or TRBD2 (6 bases each). Germline V gene data show CDR1 as PRHDT and CDR2 as FYEKMQ (reference sequence). Trimming left V 5 bases short and J 1 base short, with 19 bases between. The CDR3 has 17 amino acids. CDR3 bases: TGTGCCAGCAGCGGCCGGGGGCAGGGGTTTCGCACAGATACGCAGTATTTT. Translating gives CASSGRGQGFRTDTQYF.

CDR3 in DNA: TGTGCCATCAGCATAGGACAGGCCCAAGGTGGCTACACCTTC. Its translation: CAISIGQAQGGYTF. The V call is TRBV10-3, the J call TRBJ1-2, with TRBD1 matching 7 bases. This CDR3 spans 14 amino acids. Germline lookup yields CDR1 ENHRY and CDR2 SYGVKD. The ends lost 6 bases at V and 7 bases at J; junction bases unmatched: 11.

J is TRBJ2-5 and V is TRBV13; 10 bases are shared with TRBD2. There are 16 residues in the CDR3. Germline-derived CDR1 and CDR2 are PRHDT and FYEKMQ (reference sequence). After removal of 6 bases from V and 2 bases from J, the junction contained 9 bases not matched to a gene. The CDR3 nucleotides read TGTGCCAGCAGTCCTACCACGACTAGCGGGCAAGAGACCCAGTACTTC. It is translated as CASSPTTTSGQETQYF.

V gene TRBV12-3 or TRBV12-4 combines with J gene TRBJ1-2; D perhaps matches TRBD1 (6 bases). The CDR3 is 14 amino acids. V dropped 9 bases and J dropped 3 bases, with 17 bases sitting between them. CDR3 sequence: CASSKGRTDYGYTF. In nucleotides, the CDR3 is TGTGCCAGTTCTAAGGGGCGGACAGACTATGGCTACACCTTC.

This clonotype was counted only a few times. The J gene is TRBJ2-1, the V gene TRBV12-3 or TRBV12-4, with TRBD1 matching 7 bases. The ends lost 6 bases at V and 6 bases at J; junction bases unmatched: 5. The CDR3 spans 13 residues. The CDR3 sequence: CASSQGQSNEQFF. The CDR3 DNA reads TGTGCCAGCAGCCAGGGACAGTCCAATGAGCAGTTCTTC.

CDR3 sequence (DNA): TGTGCCAGCAGGGAGATGGGGTTGACGAATGAGCAGTTCTTC. Translating it yields CASREMGLTNEQFF. The J gene is TRBJ2-1, the V gene TRBV9; D is uncertain. Germline loops: CDR1 SGDLS, CDR2 YYNGEE. Trimming took 5 bases from V and 7 from J, leaving 16 bases between them. The CDR3 length is 14 residues.

The sample holds a few counts of this clonotype. The rearrangement uses TRBV11-2 and TRBJ2-3, with 11 bases fitting TRBD2. The germline V gene encodes CDR1 SGHAT and CDR2 FQNNGV. V shed 2 bases and J 5 bases; nucleotides not matched to a gene: 6. The CDR3 runs to 16 residues. The CDR3 is CASSLMAGTSGDTQYF. The CDR3 nucleotides read TGTGCCAGCAGCTTAATGGCAGGGACTAGCGGAGATACGCAGTATTTT.

This chain connects TRBV29-1 to TRBJ1-2; the D gene is possibly TRBD1 (6 bases). Per the germline V gene, CDR1 is SQVTM and CDR2 is ANQGSEA. This CDR3 has 12 amino acids. V lost 6 bases, J lost 5 bases, and 13 bases lay in between. CDR3 bases: TGCAGCGTCAGGGGACACCTTTATGGCTACACCTTC. This codes for CSVRGHLYGYTF.

The CDR3 region has the DNA TGTGCCAGCACCCTCGGGAGCGGGCCCACCCGTACGCAGTATTTT. Protein product: CASTLGSGPTRTQYF. J is TRBJ2-3 and V is TRBV12-3 or TRBV12-4; possible D gene TRBD2, 6 bases. The CDR3 loop spans 15 amino acids. V lost 7 bases, J lost 8 bases, and 22 bases lay in between.

The chain is built from TRBV12-3 or TRBV12-4 and TRBJ2-3, with TRBD2 matching over 7 bases. The CDR3 covers 17 residues. Trimming took 7 bases from V and 5 from J; bases not matched to a gene: 18. The CDR3 loop is CASNNRVSLAEGDTQYF. As DNA, the CDR3 is TGTGCCAGCAACAATCGGGTTAGTCTAGCGGAGGGAGATACGCAGTATTTT.

The V and J genes are TRBV9 and TRBJ1-2; 10 nucleotides line up with TRBD1. J gave up 7 bases and V 4 bases, and 7 bases lay outside the gene matches. This CDR3 has 14 residues. Germline CDR1 SGDLS, CDR2 YYNGEE. This CDR3 is CASSPGQGLGGYTF. CDR3 DNA sequence: TGTGCCAGCAGCCCGGGACAGGGGCTGGGTGGCTACACCTTC.

The chain has TRBV9 and TRBJ2-1, with 9 bases aligning to TRBD1. V shed 3 bases and J 7 bases; nucleotides not matched to a gene: 8. Per germline, CDR1 SGDLS and CDR2 YYNGEE. There are 15 residues in the CDR3. The CDR3 nucleotides read TGTGCCAGCAGCGCCCGGGGGACAGGGCGTAATGAGCAGTTCTTC. Its translation: CASSARGTGRNEQFF.

The chain uses TRBV28 and TRBJ2-3; perhaps TRBD1 as D (5 bases). CDR3 length: 15 amino acids. Deletions cut 2 bases from V and 6 bases from J, with 15 bases between. In germline, CDR1 is MDHEN, CDR2 SYDVKM. For the CDR3, the DNA is TGTGCCAGCAGTTTACCCGGACATGGGGATGATACGCAGTATTTT. This sequence encodes CASSLPGHGDDTQYF.